This T cell receptor beta chain was retrieved from a study of T cell responses to AZD1222 COVID-19 vaccine. With respect to this clone: Its antigen is still unknown.

The CDR3 contains 16 residues. The germline gives CDR1 KGHSH, CDR2 LQKENI. Trimming at V came to 3 bases and at J to 2 bases, leaving 8 bases not matched to a gene. Notes on the study in general: Sampling that yielded the repertoires occurred only after the peak T cell response. Close to half of all spike-specific TCRs reportedly target regions of the variants that are unmutated. The donor group comprised mostly white British people and more females; the analysis possibly underestimated clonal diversity. Only a handful of people who got AZD1222 tested seropositive at baseline.

Generated by immunoSEQ multiplex PCR, the TCRdb table keeps only in-frame clones and is missing some. The sample yields roughly 270,000 clones, approximately 94% seen once. The receptor was isolated from an adult who received the AZD1222 COVID-19 vaccine. The genes are TRBV18 and TRBJ2-3; 7 nucleotides line up with TRBD1. The input for sequencing was peripheral blood, taken 28 days after the second AZD1222 dose. CDR3 region: CASSPLDRAYTDTQYF. The DNA of the CDR3 is TGTGCCAGCTCACCTCTCGACAGGGCTTACACAGATACGCAGTATTTT.